This T cell receptor beta chain was sequenced for a study of T cells in Graves' hyperthyroidism and ophthalmopathy. This clonotype was seen repeatedly, ten times or more. RNA transcripts were the template for amplifying TCR beta CDR3 regions. A set of HTBI primers served as the primers for a first-round RT-PCR of the TCR CDR3. A single record per CDR3 protein comes from TCRdb applying MiXCR to the multiplex PCR reads. The repertoire has around 280,000 distinct CDR3 sequences, roughly 14% of them found once; the top ten carry roughly 8%. CDR1 is SGHRS and CDR2 is YFSETQ in the germline V gene. The V segment lost 4 bases and the J segment 7 bases; nucleotides outside the gene matches: 7. The CDR3 is made up of 13 amino acids.

The source material was blood. This receptor was obtained from a woman younger than 45 with Graves' hyperthyroidism that later progressed to Graves' ophthalmopathy. The rearrangement uses TRBV5-1 and TRBJ1-1; TRBD1 matches at 7 bases. CDR3 sequence (DNA): TGCGCCAGCAGCCCCGGGCAGGGGGTTGAAGCTTTCTTT. Its translation is CASSPGQGVEAFF.